The present TCR beta chain was sequenced within a study of shared clonotypes between healthy human individuals. Findings of the study overall: Sampling was confined to blood; repertoires within tissues likely differ. Enrolling few donors narrowed the genetic and exposure-history diversity that was represented.

This clone came up a few times. Its antigen is not identified. V was pared by 3 bases and J by 7 bases, with 7 bases of the junction left unmatched. This CDR3 contains 15 residues. CDR1 and CDR2 (germline): MRHNA, SNTAGT. Sequencing on ten immunoSEQ deep assay plates was performed for unsorted PBMC DNA. Original processing notes: ImmunoSEQ only sent back junction sequences with no quality scores, so filtering was done differently. The table came from immunoSEQ multiplex PCR; TCRdb's copy has only in-frame clones and leaves some out. The DNA was the basis for D and trimming; V, J and clone size are from that table. The sample includes some 480,000 clones, 79% of them seen just once.

Sequencing was done on a sample of PBMCs. This clonotype was obtained from a woman in her thirties or forties in good health. Some clones in this sample may be carry-over from other donors' samples. V and J are TRBV6-4 and TRBJ2-1; the match to TRBD2 covers 9 bases. CDR3 in DNA: TGTGCCAGCAGTGATACGGCGGGAGGGGGGAATGAGCAGTTCTTC. Translated, it gives CASSDTAGGGNEQFF.